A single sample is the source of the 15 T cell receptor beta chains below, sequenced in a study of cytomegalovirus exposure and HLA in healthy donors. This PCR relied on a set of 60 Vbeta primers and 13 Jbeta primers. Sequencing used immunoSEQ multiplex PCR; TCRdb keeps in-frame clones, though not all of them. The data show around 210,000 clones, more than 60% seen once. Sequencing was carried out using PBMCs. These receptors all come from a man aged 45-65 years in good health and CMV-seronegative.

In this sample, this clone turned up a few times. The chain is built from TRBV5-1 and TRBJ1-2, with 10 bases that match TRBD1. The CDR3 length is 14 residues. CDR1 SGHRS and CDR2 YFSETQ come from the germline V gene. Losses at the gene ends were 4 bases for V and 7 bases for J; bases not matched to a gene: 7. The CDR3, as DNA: TGCGCCAGCAGCGGAGACAGGGGGCAGAGTGGCTACACCTTC. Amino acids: CASSGDRGQSGYTF.

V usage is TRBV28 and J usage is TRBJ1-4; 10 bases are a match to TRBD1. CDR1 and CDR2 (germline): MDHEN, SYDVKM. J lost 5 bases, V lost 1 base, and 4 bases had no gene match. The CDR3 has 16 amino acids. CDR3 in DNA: TGTGCCAGCAGTTTATCCTCGGGACAGGGGAATGAAAAACTGTTTTTT. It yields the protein CASSLSSGQGNEKLFF.

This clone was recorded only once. The CDR3 region is CASSPEGTLYEQYF. The CDR3 DNA follows: TGTGCCAGCTCACCGGAGGGGACCCTCTACGAGCAGTACTTC. The chain has TRBV18 and TRBJ2-7; possible D gene TRBD2, 6 bases. The germline V gene encodes CDR1 KGHSH and CDR2 LQKENI. The length of the CDR3 is 14 residues. V gave up 3 bases and J gave up 3 bases, with 12 bases separating them.

The CDR3 DNA follows: TGTGCCAGCAGTTTACCCTGGGGCGCTTACGAGCAGTACTTC. Translation gives CASSLPWGAYEQYF. J is TRBJ2-7 and V is TRBV28; possible D gene TRBD1, 5 bases. The V gene's germline CDR1 is MDHEN and CDR2 SYDVKM. Trimming shortened V by 2 bases and J by 4 bases, and 12 bases separated the two germline ends. The CDR3 length is 14 residues.

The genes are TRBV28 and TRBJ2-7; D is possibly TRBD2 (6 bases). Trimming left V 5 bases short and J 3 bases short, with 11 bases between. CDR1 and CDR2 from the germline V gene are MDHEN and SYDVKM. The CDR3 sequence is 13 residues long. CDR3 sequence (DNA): TGTGCCAGCAGTCGGGGGAGCTACTACGAGCAGTACTTC. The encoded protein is CASSRGSYYEQYF.

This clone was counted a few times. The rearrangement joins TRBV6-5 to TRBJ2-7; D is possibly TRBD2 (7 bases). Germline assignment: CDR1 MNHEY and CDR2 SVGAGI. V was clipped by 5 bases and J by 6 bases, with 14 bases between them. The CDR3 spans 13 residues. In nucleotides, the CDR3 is TGTGCCAGCAGTACCCAAGGGGGGGGCGAGCAGTACTTC. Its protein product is CASSTQGGGEQYF.

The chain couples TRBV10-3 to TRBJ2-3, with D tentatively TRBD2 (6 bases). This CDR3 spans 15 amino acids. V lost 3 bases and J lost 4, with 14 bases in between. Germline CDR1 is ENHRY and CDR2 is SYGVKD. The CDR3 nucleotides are TGTGCCATCAGTGATACGGGAGACCCACCAGATACGCAGTATTTT. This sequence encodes CAISDTGDPPDTQYF.

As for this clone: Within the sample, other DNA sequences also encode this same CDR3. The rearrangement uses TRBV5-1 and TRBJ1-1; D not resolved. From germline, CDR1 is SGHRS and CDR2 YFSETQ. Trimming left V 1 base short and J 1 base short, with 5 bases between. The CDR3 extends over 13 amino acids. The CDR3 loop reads CASSLTGNTEAFF. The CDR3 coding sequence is TGCGCCAGCAGCTTGACTGGGAACACTGAAGCTTTCTTT.

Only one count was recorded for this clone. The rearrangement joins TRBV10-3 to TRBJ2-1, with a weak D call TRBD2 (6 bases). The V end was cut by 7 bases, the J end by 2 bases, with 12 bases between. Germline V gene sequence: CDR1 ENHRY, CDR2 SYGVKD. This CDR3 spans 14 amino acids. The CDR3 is CAITPSGPYNEQFF. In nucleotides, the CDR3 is TGTGCCATCACTCCCAGCGGGCCCTACAATGAGCAGTTCTTC.

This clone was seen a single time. The CDR3 coding sequence is TGTGCCAGCAGTTTCGTAGGGGCTGTCCAAGAGACCCAGTACTTC. Amino acids: CASSFVGAVQETQYF. V gene TRBV27 combines with J gene TRBJ2-5, with a weak D call TRBD1 (5 bases). Germline V CDR1 and CDR2: MNHEY, SMNVEV (reference sequence). V lost 3 bases to trimming and J lost 1 base, with 12 bases between them. The CDR3 is 15 amino acids.

CDR3 region: CASIVQGNTEAFF. The CDR3 region has the DNA TGTGCCAGCATCGTACAGGGGAACACTGAAGCTTTCTTT. The chain has TRBV5-4 and TRBJ1-1; possibly TRBD1 for D (6 bases). Germline assignment: CDR1 SGHNT and CDR2 YYREEE (reference sequence). The V and J ends lost 6 bases and 1 base respectively, with 10 bases between them. The CDR3 spans 13 residues. Supplemented by reference TRBV5-4 and TRBJ1-1, the full variable domain reads ETGVTQSPTHLIKTRGQQVTLRCSSQSGHNTVSWYQQALGQGPQFIFQYYREEENGRGNFPPRFSGLQFPNYSSELNVNALELDDSALYLCASIVQGNTEAFFGQGTRLTVV.

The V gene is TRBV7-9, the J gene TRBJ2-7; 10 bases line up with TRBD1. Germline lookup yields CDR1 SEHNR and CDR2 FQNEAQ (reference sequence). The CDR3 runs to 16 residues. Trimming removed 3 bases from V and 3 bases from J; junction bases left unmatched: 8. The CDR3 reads CASSFGDRGPGYEQYF. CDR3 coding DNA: TGTGCCAGCAGCTTCGGGGACAGGGGACCGGGCTACGAGCAGTACTTC.

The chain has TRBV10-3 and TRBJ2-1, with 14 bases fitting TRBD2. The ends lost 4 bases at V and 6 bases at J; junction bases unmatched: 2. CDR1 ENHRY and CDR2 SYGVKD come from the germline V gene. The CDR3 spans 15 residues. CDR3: CAISAGTSGGNEQFF. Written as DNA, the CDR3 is TGTGCCATCAGTGCTGGGACTAGCGGGGGCAATGAGCAGTTCTTC.

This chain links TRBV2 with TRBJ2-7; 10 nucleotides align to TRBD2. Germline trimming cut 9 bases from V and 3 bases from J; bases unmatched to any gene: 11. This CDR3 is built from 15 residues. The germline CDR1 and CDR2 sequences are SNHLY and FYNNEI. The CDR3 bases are TGTGCCAGTTCAAATCGGGCTAGCGGGGGCTACGAGCAGTACTTC. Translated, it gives CASSNRASGGYEQYF.

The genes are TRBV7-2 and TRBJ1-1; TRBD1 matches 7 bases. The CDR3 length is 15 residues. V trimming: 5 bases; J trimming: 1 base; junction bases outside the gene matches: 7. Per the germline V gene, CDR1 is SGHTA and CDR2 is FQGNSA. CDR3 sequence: CASSLGQVPNTEAFF. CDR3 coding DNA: TGTGCCAGCAGCCTTGGACAGGTACCGAACACTGAAGCTTTCTTT.